This T cell receptor beta chain appears in the sequencing data of a study of PD-1 blockade in classical Hodgkin lymphoma. Study outcomes and limitations: With CD4+ cells, TCR diversity rose significantly by C4D1, but not with CD8+ cells. Complete responders possessed baseline diversity comparable to newly diagnosed patients. When set against healthy donors, newly diagnosed patients were reported to show lower baseline TCR diversity.

Generated by immunoSEQ multiplex PCR, the TCRdb table keeps only in-frame clones and is missing some. The table records approximately 99,000 clones, approximately 80% of them present only once. Concerning this clone: Its antigen remains unknown.

In every patient, relapse followed autologous stem cell transplantation, while exposure to brentuximab vedotin differed. The TCR comes from a human donor with classical Hodgkin lymphoma. The input for sequencing was peripheral blood mononuclear cells (PBMCs), taken before the second cycle of nivolumab.

In DNA form, the CDR3 reads TGTGCCAGCAGTCTGACTGGTGGGAGGTACACTGAAGCTTTCTTT. It specifies CASSLTGGRYTEAFF. V and J are TRBV6-5 and TRBJ1-1, with D uncertain. The CDR3 loop spans 15 amino acids. Germline V gene lookup returns CDR1 MNHEY and CDR2 SVGAGI. Trimming took 5 bases from V and 3 from J, leaving 16 bases between them.